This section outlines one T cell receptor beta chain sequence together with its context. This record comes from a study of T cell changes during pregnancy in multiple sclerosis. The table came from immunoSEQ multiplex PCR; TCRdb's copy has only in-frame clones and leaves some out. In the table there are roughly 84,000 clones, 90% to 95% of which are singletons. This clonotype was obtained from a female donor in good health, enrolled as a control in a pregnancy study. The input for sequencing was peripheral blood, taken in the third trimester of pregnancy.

CDR3 bases: TGCGCCAGCAGGACCCGGACAGGGGTCTTCGAGCAGTACTTC. It encodes CASRTRTGVFEQYF. This rearrangement joins TRBV5-1 to TRBJ2-7, with TRBD1 identical over 9 bases. CDR3 length: 14 amino acids. V was pared by 5 bases and J by 6 bases, with 9 bases of the junction left unmatched. Germline V CDR1 and CDR2: SGHRS, YFSETQ. Full variable domain (missing parts from reference TRBV5-1 and TRBJ2-7): KAGVTQTPRYLIKTRGQQVTLSCSPISGHRSVSWYQQTPGQGLQFLFEYFSETQRNKGNFPGRFSGRQFSNSRSEMNVSTLELGDSALYLCASRTRTGVFEQYFGPGTRLTVT.